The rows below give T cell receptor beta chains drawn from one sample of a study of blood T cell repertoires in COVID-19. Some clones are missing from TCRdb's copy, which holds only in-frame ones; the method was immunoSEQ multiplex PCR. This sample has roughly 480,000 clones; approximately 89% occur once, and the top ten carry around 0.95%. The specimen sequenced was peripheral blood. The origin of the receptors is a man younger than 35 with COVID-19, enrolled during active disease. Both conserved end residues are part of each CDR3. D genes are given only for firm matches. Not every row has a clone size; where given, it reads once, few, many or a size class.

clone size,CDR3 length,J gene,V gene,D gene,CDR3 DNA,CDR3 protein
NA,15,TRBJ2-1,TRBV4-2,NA,TGTGCCAGCAGCCAAGGGGCGAGCACGTTCAATGAGCAGTTCTTC,CASSQGASTFNEQFF
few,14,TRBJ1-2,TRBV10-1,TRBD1,TGCGCCAGCAGCACCGGGACAGATAACTATGGCTACACCTTC,CASSTGTDNYGYTF
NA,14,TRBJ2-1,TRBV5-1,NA,TGCGCCAGCAGCCAGGGACACCAATACAATGAGCAGTTCTTC,CASSQGHQYNEQFF
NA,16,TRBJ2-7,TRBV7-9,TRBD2,TGTGCCAGCAGCAAATGGACTAGCAATGTATTCGGCGAGCAGTACTTC,CASSKWTSNVFGEQYF
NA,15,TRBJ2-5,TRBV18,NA,TGTGCCAGCTCACCTCCGGGACACATATGGGAGACCCAGTACTTC,CASSPPGHIWETQYF
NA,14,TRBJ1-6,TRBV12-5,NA,TGTGCTAGTGGTCTCAGCTCCTATAATTCACCCCTCCACTTT,CASGLSSYNSPLHF
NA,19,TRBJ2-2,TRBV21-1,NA,TGTGCCAGCAGCAAATTCGATACAGACAGGAATAGGTACACCGGGGAGCTGTTTTTT,CASSKFDTDRNRYTGELFF
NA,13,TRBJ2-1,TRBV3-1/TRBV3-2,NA,TGTGCCAGCAGCCTACTAGACTTCAATGAGCAGTTCTTC,CASSLLDFNEQFF
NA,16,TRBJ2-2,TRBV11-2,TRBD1,TGTGCCAGCAGCCTACGGACAGGGGTAGGGACCGGGGAGCTGTTTTTT,CASSLRTGVGTGELFF
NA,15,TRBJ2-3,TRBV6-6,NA,TGTGCCAGCAGGGTACAGGGAAGGGGCACAGATACGCAGTATTTT,CASRVQGRGTDTQYF